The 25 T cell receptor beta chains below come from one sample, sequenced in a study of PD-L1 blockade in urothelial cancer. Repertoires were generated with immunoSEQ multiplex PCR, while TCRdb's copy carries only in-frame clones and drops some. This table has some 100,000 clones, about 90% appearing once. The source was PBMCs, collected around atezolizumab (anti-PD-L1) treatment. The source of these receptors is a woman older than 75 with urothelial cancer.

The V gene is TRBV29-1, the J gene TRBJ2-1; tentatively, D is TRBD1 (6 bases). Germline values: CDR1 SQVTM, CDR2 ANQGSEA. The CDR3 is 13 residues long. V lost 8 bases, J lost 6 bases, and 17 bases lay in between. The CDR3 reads CSSNSLRGNEQFF. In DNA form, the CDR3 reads TGCAGCTCCAACTCCCTCAGGGGCAATGAGCAGTTCTTC.

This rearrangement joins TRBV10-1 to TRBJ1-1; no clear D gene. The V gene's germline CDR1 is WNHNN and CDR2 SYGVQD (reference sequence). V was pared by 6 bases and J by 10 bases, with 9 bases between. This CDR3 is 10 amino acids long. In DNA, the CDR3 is TGCGCCAGCAGCAGACTGGGAGCTTTCTTT. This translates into CASSRLGAFF.

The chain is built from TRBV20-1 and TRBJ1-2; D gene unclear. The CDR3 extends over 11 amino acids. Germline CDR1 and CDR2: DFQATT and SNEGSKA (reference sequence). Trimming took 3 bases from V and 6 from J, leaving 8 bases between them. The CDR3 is CSARAGDGYTF. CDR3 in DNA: TGCAGTGCTAGGGCCGGGGATGGCTACACCTTC.

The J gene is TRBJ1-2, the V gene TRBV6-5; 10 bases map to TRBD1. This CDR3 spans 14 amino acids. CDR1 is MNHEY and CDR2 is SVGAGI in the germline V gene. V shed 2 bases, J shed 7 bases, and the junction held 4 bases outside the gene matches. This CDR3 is CASSYRRDRGGYTF. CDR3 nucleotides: TGTGCCAGCAGTTACCGCCGGGACAGGGGTGGCTACACCTTC.

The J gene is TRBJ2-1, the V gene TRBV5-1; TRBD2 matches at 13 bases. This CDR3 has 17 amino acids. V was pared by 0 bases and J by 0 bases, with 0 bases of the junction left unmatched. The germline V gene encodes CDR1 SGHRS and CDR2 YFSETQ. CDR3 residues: CASSLGTSGSSYNEQFF. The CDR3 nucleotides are TGCGCCAGCAGCTTGGGGACTAGCGGGAGCTCCTACAATGAGCAGTTCTTC. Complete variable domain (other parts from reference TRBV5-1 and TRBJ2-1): KAGVTQTPRYLIKTRGQQVTLSCSPISGHRSVSWYQQTPGQGLQFLFEYFSETQRNKGNFPGRFSGRQFSNSRSEMNVSTLELGDSALYLCASSLGTSGSSYNEQFFGPGTRLTVL.

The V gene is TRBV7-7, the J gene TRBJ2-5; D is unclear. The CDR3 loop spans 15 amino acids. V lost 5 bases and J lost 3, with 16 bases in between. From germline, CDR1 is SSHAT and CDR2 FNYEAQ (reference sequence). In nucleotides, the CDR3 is TGTGCCAGCAGCCCCCGGCCGGGTGGAAAAGAGACCCAGTACTTC. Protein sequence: CASSPRPGGKETQYF. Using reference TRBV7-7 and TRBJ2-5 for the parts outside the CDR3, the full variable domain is GAGVSQSPRYKVTKRGQDVTLRCDPISSHATLYWYQQALGQGPEFLTYFNYEAQPDKSGLPSDRFSAERPEGSISTLTIQRTEQRDSAMYRCASSPRPGGKETQYFGPGTRLLVL.

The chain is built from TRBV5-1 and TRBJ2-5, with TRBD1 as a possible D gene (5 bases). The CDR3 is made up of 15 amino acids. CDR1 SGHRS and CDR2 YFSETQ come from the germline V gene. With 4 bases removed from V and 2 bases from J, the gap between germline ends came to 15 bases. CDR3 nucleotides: TGCGCCAGCAGCCGACAAACCGACAGTCAAGAGACCCAGTACTTC. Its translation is CASSRQTDSQETQYF.

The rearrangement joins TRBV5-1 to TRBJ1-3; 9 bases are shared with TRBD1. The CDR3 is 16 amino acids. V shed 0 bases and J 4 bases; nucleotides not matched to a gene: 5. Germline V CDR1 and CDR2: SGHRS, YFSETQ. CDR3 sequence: CASSLGGTGPGNTIYF. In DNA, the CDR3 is TGCGCCAGCAGCTTGGGGGGGACAGGGCCGGGAAACACCATATATTTT.

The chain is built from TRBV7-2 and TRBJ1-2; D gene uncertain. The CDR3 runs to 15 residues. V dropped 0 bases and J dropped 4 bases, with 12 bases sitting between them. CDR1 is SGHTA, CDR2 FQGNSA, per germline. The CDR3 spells CASSLAVRVGYGYTF. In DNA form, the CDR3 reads TGTGCCAGCAGCTTAGCGGTCCGGGTCGGCTATGGCTACACCTTC.

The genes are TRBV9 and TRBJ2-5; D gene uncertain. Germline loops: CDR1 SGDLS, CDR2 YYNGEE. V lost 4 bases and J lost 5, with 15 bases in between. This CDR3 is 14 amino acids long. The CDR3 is CASSPRLAGETQYF. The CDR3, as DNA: TGTGCCAGCAGCCCCCGGTTAGCCGGGGAGACCCAGTACTTC.

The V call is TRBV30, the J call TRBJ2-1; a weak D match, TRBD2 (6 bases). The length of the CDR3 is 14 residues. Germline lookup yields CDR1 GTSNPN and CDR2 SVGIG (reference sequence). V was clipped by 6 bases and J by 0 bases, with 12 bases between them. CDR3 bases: TGTGCCTGCCTGACTAGTAGCTCCTACAATGAGCAGTTCTTC. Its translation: CACLTSSSYNEQFF.

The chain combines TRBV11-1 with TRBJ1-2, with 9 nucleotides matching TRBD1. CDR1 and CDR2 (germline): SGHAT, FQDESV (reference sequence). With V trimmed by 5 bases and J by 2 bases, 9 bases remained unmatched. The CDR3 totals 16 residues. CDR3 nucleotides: TGTGCCAGCAGCATCCGCACAGGGGGCCTGAACTATGGCTACACCTTC. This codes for CASSIRTGGLNYGYTF.

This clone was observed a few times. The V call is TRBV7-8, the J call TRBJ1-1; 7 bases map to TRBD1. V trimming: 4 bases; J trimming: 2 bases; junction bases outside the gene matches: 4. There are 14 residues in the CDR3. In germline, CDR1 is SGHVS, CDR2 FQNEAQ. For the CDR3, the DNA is TGTGCCAGCAGCTCGGGACAGAGAAACACTGAAGCTTTCTTT. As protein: CASSSGQRNTEAFF.

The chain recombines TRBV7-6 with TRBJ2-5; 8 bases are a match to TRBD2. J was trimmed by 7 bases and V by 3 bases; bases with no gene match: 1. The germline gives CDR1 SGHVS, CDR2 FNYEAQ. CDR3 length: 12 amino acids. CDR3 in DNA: TGTGCCAGCAGCTTGGCGGGAGGGACCCAGTACTTC. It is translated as CASSLAGGTQYF.

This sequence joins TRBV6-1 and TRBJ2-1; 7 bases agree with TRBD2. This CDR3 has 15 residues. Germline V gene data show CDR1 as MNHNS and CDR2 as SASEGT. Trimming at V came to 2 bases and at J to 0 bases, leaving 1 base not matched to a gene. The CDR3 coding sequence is TGTGCCAGCAGTGAATCTAGCGGCTCCTACAATGAGCAGTTCTTC. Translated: CASSESSGSYNEQFF.

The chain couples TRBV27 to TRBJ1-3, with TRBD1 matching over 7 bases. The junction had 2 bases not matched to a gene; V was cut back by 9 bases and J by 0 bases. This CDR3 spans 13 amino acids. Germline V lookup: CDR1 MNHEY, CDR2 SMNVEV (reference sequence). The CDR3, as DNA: TGTGCCAGTGCAGGGGGCTCTGGAAACACCATATATTTT. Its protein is CASAGGSGNTIYF.

This CDR3 is CASRTPGFRYEQYF. The CDR3 nucleotides are TGTGCCAGCAGAACTCCCGGGTTCCGCTACGAGCAGTACTTC. J is TRBJ2-7 and V is TRBV28; D gene uncertain. The CDR3 totals 14 residues. Trimming cost V 6 bases and J 3 bases, with 15 bases left between them. Germline CDR1 reads MDHEN; CDR2 reads SYDVKM. The whole variable domain, remainder taken from reference TRBV28 and TRBJ2-7, is DVKVTQSSRYLVKRTGEKVFLECVQDMDHENMFWYRQDPGLGLRLIYFSYDVKMKEKGDIPEGYSVSREKKERFSLILESASTNQTSMYLCASRTPGFRYEQYFGPGTRLTVT.

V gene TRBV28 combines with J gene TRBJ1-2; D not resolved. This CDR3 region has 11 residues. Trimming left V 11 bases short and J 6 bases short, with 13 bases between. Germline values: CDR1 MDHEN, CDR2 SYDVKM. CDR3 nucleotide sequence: TGTGCCGTCCTGAGCCGGGATGGCTACACCTTC. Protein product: CAVLSRDGYTF.

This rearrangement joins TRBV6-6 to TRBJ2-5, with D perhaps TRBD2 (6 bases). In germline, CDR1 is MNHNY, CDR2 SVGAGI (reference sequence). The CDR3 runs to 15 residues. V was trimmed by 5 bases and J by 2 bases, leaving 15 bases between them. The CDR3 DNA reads TGTGCCAGCAGTCCCGTGGCGGGGCCACAAGAGACCCAGTACTTC. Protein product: CASSPVAGPQETQYF.

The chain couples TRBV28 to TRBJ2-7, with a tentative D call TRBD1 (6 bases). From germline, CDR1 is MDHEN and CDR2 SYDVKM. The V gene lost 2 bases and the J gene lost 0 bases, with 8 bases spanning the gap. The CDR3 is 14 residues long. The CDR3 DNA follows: TGTGCCAGCAGTTTAAGGGACAACTCCTACGAGCAGTACTTC. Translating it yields CASSLRDNSYEQYF.

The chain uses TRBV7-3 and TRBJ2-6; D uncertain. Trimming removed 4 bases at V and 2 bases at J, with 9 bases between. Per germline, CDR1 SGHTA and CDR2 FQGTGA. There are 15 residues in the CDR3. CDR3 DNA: TGTGCCAGCAGCTCCCTAACGACTGGGGCCAACGTCCTGACTTTC. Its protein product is CASSSLTTGANVLTF.

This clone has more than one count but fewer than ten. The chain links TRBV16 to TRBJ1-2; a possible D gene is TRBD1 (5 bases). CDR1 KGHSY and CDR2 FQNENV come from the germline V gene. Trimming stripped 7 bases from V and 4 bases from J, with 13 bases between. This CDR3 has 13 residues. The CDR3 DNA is TGTGCCAGCACGGGGGTCCTTAGCTATGGCTACACCTTC. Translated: CASTGVLSYGYTF.

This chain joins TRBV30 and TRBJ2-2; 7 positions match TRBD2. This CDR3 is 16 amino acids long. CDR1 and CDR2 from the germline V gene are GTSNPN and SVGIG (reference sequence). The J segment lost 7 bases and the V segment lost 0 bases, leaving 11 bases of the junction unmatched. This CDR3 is CAWSVLGGRANGELFF. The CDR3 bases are TGTGCCTGGAGTGTACTGGGGGGGAGGGCCAACGGGGAGCTGTTTTTT. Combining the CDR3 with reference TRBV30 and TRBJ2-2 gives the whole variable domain SQTIHQWPATLVQPVGSPLSLECTVEGTSNPNLYWYRQAAGRGLQLLFYSVGIGQISSEVPQNLSASRPQDRQFILSSKKLLLSDSGFYLCAWSVLGGRANGELFFGEGSRLTVL.

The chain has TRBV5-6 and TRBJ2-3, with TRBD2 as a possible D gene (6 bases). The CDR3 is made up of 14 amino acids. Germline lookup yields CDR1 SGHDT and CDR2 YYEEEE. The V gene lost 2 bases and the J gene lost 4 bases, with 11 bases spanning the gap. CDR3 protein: CASSFGGWADTQYF. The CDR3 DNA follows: TGTGCCAGCAGCTTCGGGGGTTGGGCAGATACGCAGTATTTT.

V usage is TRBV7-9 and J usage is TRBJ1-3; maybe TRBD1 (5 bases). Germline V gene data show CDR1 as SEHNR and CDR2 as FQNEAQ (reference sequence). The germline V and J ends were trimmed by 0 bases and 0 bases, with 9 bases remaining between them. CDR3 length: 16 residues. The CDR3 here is CASSLAGVSSGNTIYF. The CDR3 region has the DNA TGTGCCAGCAGCTTAGCAGGGGTGAGCTCTGGAAACACCATATATTTT. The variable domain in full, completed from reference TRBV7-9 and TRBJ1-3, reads DTGVSQNPRHKITKRGQNVTFRCDPISEHNRLYWYRQTLGQGPEFLTYFQNEAQLEKSRLLSDRFSAERPKGSFSTLEIQRTEQGDSAMYLCASSLAGVSSGNTIYFGEGSWLTVV.